The 10 T cell receptor beta chains below were found in one sample sequenced in a study of blood T cell repertoires in COVID-19. The repertoire was sequenced with immunoSEQ multiplex PCR; TCRdb's copy has only in-frame clones and lacks some. The sample has around 150,000 clones, around four fifths seen once; the top ten hold under 15%. What was sequenced was PBMCs or T cells enriched from blood (not recorded which). The receptors come from a woman aged 60 to 75 who had recovered from COVID-19.

The chain combines TRBV18 with TRBJ1-4, with 9 positions matching TRBD1. The CDR3 is made up of 15 amino acids. The germline V gene has CDR1 KGHSH and CDR2 LQKENI. The J segment lost 8 bases and the V segment lost 3 bases, leaving 7 bases of the junction unmatched. This CDR3 reads CASSPTGTGTEKLFF. Here the CDR3 DNA reads TGTGCCAGCTCACCTACCGGGACAGGGACCGAAAAACTGTTTTTT.

This clone was detected once. The rearrangement joins TRBV12-5 to TRBJ2-2, with TRBD2 matching over 12 bases. Germline lookup yields CDR1 LGHNT and CDR2 FRNRAP. The V segment lost 6 bases and the J segment 2 bases; nucleotides outside the gene matches: 1. This CDR3 is 15 amino acids long. CDR3 residues: CASGGLAGNTGELFF. The CDR3 coding sequence is TGTGCTAGTGGCGGACTAGCGGGAAACACCGGGGAGCTGTTTTTT.

The chain recombines TRBV7-3 with TRBJ2-3; the match to TRBD2 covers 14 bases. V gave up 6 bases and J gave up 3 bases; unmatched junction bases: 5. This CDR3 contains 16 residues. Germline V lookup: CDR1 SGHTA, CDR2 FQGTGA. CDR3 sequence: CASSTGLAGVTDTQYF. The CDR3 bases are TGTGCCAGCAGTACGGGACTAGCGGGGGTAACAGATACGCAGTATTTT.

The rearrangement uses TRBV18 and TRBJ2-5; TRBD1 might be the D (6 bases). The CDR3 contains 14 residues. In germline, CDR1 is KGHSH, CDR2 LQKENI. V was clipped by 3 bases and J by 5 bases, with 13 bases between them. The CDR3 DNA reads as TGTGCCAGCTCACCTGAGGGGGTCTTGGAGACCCAGTACTTC. Residues: CASSPEGVLETQYF.

The V gene is TRBV6-2 or TRBV6-3, the J gene TRBJ2-7, with 8 bases fitting TRBD1. Germline V gene lookup returns CDR1 MNHEY and CDR2 SVGEGT. V lost 2 bases to trimming and J lost 5 bases; unmatched junction nucleotides: 5. The CDR3 runs to 14 residues. The CDR3 DNA follows: TGTGCCAGCAGTTACGCGGCAGGGGGCAACGAGCAGTACTTC. Protein product: CASSYAAGGNEQYF.

The V and J genes are TRBV3-1 (or the pseudogene TRBV3-2) and TRBJ2-1; TRBD2 aligns across 11 bases. The germline CDR1 and CDR2 sequences are LGHDT and YNNKEL (reference sequence). With V trimmed by 4 bases and J by 15 bases, 17 bases remained unmatched. This CDR3 has 16 residues. The CDR3 loop reads CASSPPGLAAYARRFF. CDR3 DNA: TGTGCCAGCAGCCCTCCGGGACTAGCGGCTTACGCGCGAAGGTTCTTC.

The chain employs TRBV28 and TRBJ1-5; 9 bases line up with TRBD1. Germline CDR1 reads MDHEN; CDR2 reads SYDVKM. There are 15 residues in the CDR3. V was clipped by 5 bases and J by 6 bases; unmatched bases: 8. For the CDR3, the DNA is TGTGCCAGCAGTCCGGGACAGGGTATAGGTCAGCCCCAGCATTTT. Protein sequence: CASSPGQGIGQPQHF. Using reference TRBV28 and TRBJ1-5 for the parts outside the CDR3, the full variable domain is DVKVTQSSRYLVKRTGEKVFLECVQDMDHENMFWYRQDPGLGLRLIYFSYDVKMKEKGDIPEGYSVSREKKERFSLILESASTNQTSMYLCASSPGQGIGQPQHFGDGTRLSIL.

A note on this clone: This sample includes further DNA sequences coding for the same CDR3. The chain employs TRBV12-3 or TRBV12-4 and TRBJ1-6; D perhaps matches TRBD1 (6 bases). The length of the CDR3 is 13 residues. The V gene lost 3 bases and the J gene lost 7 bases, with 7 bases spanning the gap. CDR3 region: CASSFTGNSPLHF. CDR3 DNA sequence: TGTGCCAGCAGTTTTACAGGGAATTCACCCCTCCACTTT.

The J gene is TRBJ1-2, the V gene TRBV5-1, with D possibly TRBD1 on 6 matching bases. The CDR3 is 15 residues long. CDR1 is SGHRS, CDR2 YFSETQ, per germline. The germline V and J ends were trimmed by 0 bases and 3 bases, with 12 bases remaining between them. This CDR3 is CASSLGGAGDYGYTF. The CDR3 DNA follows: TGCGCCAGCAGCTTGGGAGGGGCAGGGGACTATGGCTACACCTTC.

The sample holds one count of this clone. The chain has TRBV30 and TRBJ1-4; D unclear. The germline gives CDR1 GTSNPN, CDR2 SVGIG (reference sequence). CDR3 size: 14 residues. Trimming shortened V by 7 bases and J by 9 bases, and 21 bases separated the two germline ends. CDR3 DNA: TGTGCCTACTCGCCGGGATCTCTCCCCCAAAAACTGTTTTTT. This codes for CAYSPGSLPQKLFF.